The text below deals with one TCR beta chain. Its antigen remains unidentified. Within one base of it there is no much larger clone, and no base qualities were kept. Sequences SGDLS (CDR1) and YYNGEE (CDR2) are obtained from the germline V gene. Germline trimming: 0 bases from V, 5 bases from J; junction bases outside gene matches: 8. Measured from the cysteine to the phenylalanine, the CDR3 is 16 residues long. Just CDR3 DNA is preserved here, 48 bases in frame from base 1. TCR CDR3 regions were amplified from genomic DNA by multiplex PCR using the deep immunoSEQ assay. For each cell subset, the extracted genomic DNA was distributed evenly across all wells of several immunoSEQ 96-well plates, and each plate served as one replicate. For sorted subsets, approximately 190 ng genomic DNA, equal to 30,000 to 35,000 T cell genomes, was loaded into each replicate PCR. Purified libraries were measured with a Qubit 3.0 fluorometer, size-checked on a Bioanalyzer 2100, and measured again with the KAPA Library Quantification kit. Every immunoSEQ 96-well plate was sequenced on a separate single-read 150-cycle Illumina NextSeq 550 flow cell. As for the original processing: Because the immunoSEQ output held only junctional sequences and lacked quality scores, the filtering could not match the filtering applied to full-length reads. To assign V/J genes and CDR3, sequences were annotated using PyIR, a Python wrapper for IgBLAST v1.9, with IMGT germline references. Any read was removed if the V/J assignment was weak (E-value above 1e-6), the CDR3 was missing, or the read contained stop codons, out-of-frame junctions, or ambiguous translated residues. V3J clonotypes were defined as sequences sharing an identical inferred V gene, J gene, and CDR3 amino acid sequence. Percentage overlap between repertoires was computed as shared unique clonotypes divided by the size of the smaller repertoire. Richness of each repertoire was evaluated using RTK rarefaction, the Chao1 estimator, and Recon v2.1 estimates of unobserved clonotypes. OLGA was used to compute generation probabilities for all TCRbeta clonotypes that the gDNA method yielded from a few donors. TCRdb limited this immuneACCESS table to in-frame rearrangements with V and J called. A share of clones is missing; checked studies link under half to unresolved V genes, and the rest is unexplained. V, J and clone size were drawn from that table, and D and trimming were deduced from the DNA. For this sample there are over 2 million clones; about 95% appear just once. Together, the top ten hold 0.85% to 1.2% of the sample.

CD8 naive samples were obtained by positive selection for CCR7 among CD45RO-negative cells, yielding a CD45RA+CCR7+ population from which TemRA cells were excluded. The donors were healthy, HIV-negative adults who had no recently reported acute infections or vaccinations. All donors were Caucasian adults living in Nashville, Tennessee, USA. Blood was obtained by leukapheresis, after which PBMCs were separated by Ficoll-Histopaque density gradient centrifugation and cryopreserved in liquid nitrogen vapor phase. Analytical flow cytometry was used to check the purity and quantity of each magnetically sorted T cell population. From each sorted fraction, genomic DNA was isolated and quantified by UV absorbance on a Nanodrop 2000c. The record originates from a study of shared clonotypes between healthy human individuals (dated by TCRdb to 2020 to 2022). Context from the whole study: The cohort comprised two women and three men aged 18 to 49 years. Per donor, three plates each were used for CD4 naive and CD4 memory, two for CD8 naive, and one for CD8 memory. Blood TCR repertoires of about 5 healthy adults were deeply sequenced to estimate repertoire size and the extent of clonotype sharing between individuals. To increase sequencing depth and limit assay-specific biases, TCR repertoire library preparation and sequencing were carried out by different laboratories using diverse techniques. Between about 0.94 and 10 billion PBMCs per donor were obtained by leukapheresis. The paper's findings and limits, for the study overall: Sampling was restricted to blood, and TCR repertoires in tissue are likely to differ from TCR repertoires in blood. Because the study included a small number of donors, the genetic and exposure-history diversity represented was limited. Based on pairwise subsampling, the degree of clonotype sharing among donors was expected to be affected by sequencing depth. Larger estimated clonotype richness was generally found for naive subsets than for memory subsets. Across a few donors, approximately 5% of naive CD4, more than 3% of naive CD8, 2% to 2.5% of memory CD4, and about 0.44% of memory CD8 clonotypes were shared. Even with the large sequencing depth, rarefaction of the sorted-subset datasets indicated that sequencing was incomplete. Clonotypes shared by all four sorted-subset donors showed higher generation probabilities than non-shared clonotypes.

Sequenced: naive CD8+ T cells sorted from blood. Taken with the paper, the label for cell subset or site translates to: CD45RA+CCR7+. The receptor was derived from a man aged 18 to 30 in good health. Recombination joined TRBV9 with TRBJ2-5; a stretch of 9 junction bases matches TRBD2. At the DNA level, the sequence is TGTGCCAGCAGCGTAGATAGCGGGAGACTTTGGGAGACCCAGTACTTC. It is translated as CASSVDSGRLWETQYF.